One sample yielded the 27 T cell receptor beta chains listed below, sequenced in a study of T cell changes during pregnancy in multiple sclerosis. Only in-frame clones appear in the TCRdb table, and some are missing; sequencing was by immunoSEQ multiplex PCR. The sample includes 54,000 or so clones, around 93% of them seen just once. Sequences were derived from CD4+ T cells from peripheral blood mononuclear cells, sampled before pregnancy. The receptor source for this set is a female donor with multiple sclerosis, enrolled in a pregnancy study.

The rearrangement joins TRBV29-1 to TRBJ2-7, with a tentative D call TRBD1 (5 bases). The CDR3 covers 14 residues. V was shortened by 3 bases and J by 4 bases, with 16 bases between the two germline ends. The germline CDR1 and CDR2 sequences are SQVTM and ANQGSEA. The CDR3 DNA is TGCAGCGTTGACAGGCAGGGTCTAGGGTACGAGCAGTACTTC. Protein: CSVDRQGLGYEQYF.

The chain carries TRBV27 and TRBJ1-1; TRBD1 matches at 9 bases. CDR1 MNHEY and CDR2 SMNVEV come from the germline V gene (reference sequence). The CDR3 has 14 residues. Germline trimming cut 6 bases from V and 1 base from J; bases unmatched to any gene: 3. The CDR3 protein is CASRRDRANTEAFF. In DNA, the CDR3 is TGTGCCAGCAGACGGGACAGGGCGAACACTGAAGCTTTCTTT.

The V call is TRBV30, the J call TRBJ2-7; possibly TRBD2 for D (6 bases). This CDR3 is built from 12 residues. Germline assignment: CDR1 GTSNPN and CDR2 SVGIG (reference sequence). Trimming cost V 0 bases and J 7 bases, with 10 bases left between them. In DNA form, the CDR3 reads TGTGCCTGGAGTGTATCCCGGGGGGAGCAGTACTTC. Translated: CAWSVSRGEQYF.

The chain carries TRBV28 and TRBJ1-5; 8 nucleotides match TRBD1. This CDR3 region has 14 residues. The germline V gene encodes CDR1 MDHEN and CDR2 SYDVKM. V gave up 9 bases and J gave up 4 bases; unmatched junction bases: 8. The CDR3 DNA reads as TGTGCCAGTGATACTACAGGGGGGAATCAGCCCCAGCATTTT. As protein: CASDTTGGNQPQHF.

The sample holds one count of this clone. This chain connects TRBV28 to TRBJ1-5; D remains ambiguous. Germline V lookup: CDR1 MDHEN, CDR2 SYDVKM. The CDR3 is made up of 16 amino acids. V was clipped by 2 bases and J by 0 bases, with 11 bases between them. As DNA, the CDR3 is TGTGCCAGCAGTTTAGGTTCAGTATATAGCAATCAGCCCCAGCATTTT. Its translation is CASSLGSVYSNQPQHF.

The chain joins TRBV4-3 to TRBJ2-5; 11 bases align to TRBD2. V was pared by 4 bases and J by 5 bases, with 18 bases of the junction left unmatched. The CDR3 sequence is 19 residues long. Per germline, CDR1 LGHNA and CDR2 YSLEER. The CDR3 sequence: CASSRGGNSGRAGVETQYF. CDR3 nucleotides: TGCGCCAGCAGCCGTGGTGGAAATAGCGGGAGGGCCGGCGTGGAGACCCAGTACTTC.

This sequence joins TRBV28 and TRBJ1-5; a possible D gene is TRBD1 (6 bases). The CDR3 sequence is 15 residues long. CDR1 MDHEN and CDR2 SYDVKM come from the germline V gene. Trimming took 6 bases from V and 7 from J, leaving 19 bases between them. The CDR3, as DNA: TGTGCCAGCAGCTTTCAGGGGCGGTCGGGACAGCCCCAGCATTTT. It encodes CASSFQGRSGQPQHF.

This clone has more than one count but fewer than ten. This chain connects TRBV7-3 to TRBJ2-5; D ambiguous. The CDR3 consists of 13 residues. V lost 2 bases to trimming and J lost 4 bases, with 8 bases between them. From germline, CDR1 is SGHTA and CDR2 FQGTGA. CDR3 DNA sequence: TGTGCCAGCAGCTTACGTCCAGGAGAGACCCAGTACTTC. Its translation is CASSLRPGETQYF.

The J gene is TRBJ1-1, the V gene TRBV6-5; 9 bases agree with TRBD1. The V and J ends lost 5 bases and 1 base, in that order; junction bases with no gene match: 2. Germline-derived CDR1 and CDR2 are MNHEY and SVGAGI. There are 14 residues in the CDR3. The CDR3 region has the DNA TGTGCCAGCAGTCTGACAGGGGGGAACACTGAAGCTTTCTTT. Translating it yields CASSLTGGNTEAFF.

The V gene is TRBV10-2, the J gene TRBJ2-7; 8 bases agree with TRBD2. Germline CDR1 WSHSY, CDR2 SAAADI. V lost 6 bases to trimming and J lost 7 bases; unmatched junction nucleotides: 5. The CDR3 consists of 12 residues. This CDR3 is CASRGTRGEQYF. CDR3 DNA sequence: TGCGCCAGCAGGGGGACTAGGGGGGAGCAGTACTTC.

This clone was observed a single time. The chain carries TRBV7-8 and TRBJ2-5; D gene unclear. This CDR3 is 15 amino acids long. CDR1 is SGHVS, CDR2 FQNEAQ, per germline. Deletions cut 5 bases from V and 3 bases from J, with 16 bases between. The CDR3 DNA is TGTGCCAGCAGCCCCCGCCGAGGCCCGGAAGAGACCCAGTACTTC. This encodes CASSPRRGPEETQYF.

This chain uses TRBV29-1 with TRBJ1-5; D call uncertain. The V gene's germline CDR1 is SQVTM and CDR2 ANQGSEA. The CDR3 consists of 14 residues. V lost 4 bases to trimming and J lost 1 base, with 11 bases between them. The CDR3 DNA reads as TGCAGCGTTGGTTCGGGGTTAAGCAATCAGCCCCAGCATTTT. Translated, it gives CSVGSGLSNQPQHF.

The chain joins TRBV11-3 to TRBJ2-2; 15 bases align to TRBD2. The CDR3 has 19 residues. V shed 4 bases, J shed 0 bases, and the junction held 6 bases outside the gene matches. CDR1 and CDR2 (germline): SGHNT, YENEEA. The CDR3 reads CASSSGTSGRIANTGELFF. In DNA form, the CDR3 reads TGTGCCAGCAGCTCGGGGACTAGCGGGAGGATCGCGAACACCGGGGAGCTGTTTTTT.

V usage is TRBV11-3 and J usage is TRBJ2-7; 9 bases match TRBD2. The CDR3 has 17 residues. V dropped 5 bases and J dropped 6; count of bases not matched to a gene: 17. Germline values: CDR1 SGHNT, CDR2 YENEEA. The CDR3 sequence: CASSPHRLSGSFGEQYF. The CDR3 region has the DNA TGTGCCAGCAGCCCACACAGACTTAGCGGGAGCTTCGGCGAGCAGTACTTC.

The V and J genes are TRBV7-3 and TRBJ2-3; TRBD1 is a possible D gene (6 bases). Trimming took off 0 bases at V and 0 bases at J, with 10 bases between the two ends. The CDR3 runs 16 residues. The germline gives CDR1 SGHTA, CDR2 FQGTGA. The CDR3 nucleotides read TGTGCCAGCAGCTTAACCCCGACAGGAAGCACAGATACGCAGTATTTT. Residues: CASSLTPTGSTDTQYF.

V and J are TRBV28 and TRBJ1-5, with 7 bases matching TRBD1. This CDR3 spans 13 amino acids. The V gene's germline CDR1 is MDHEN and CDR2 SYDVKM. The trim removed 10 bases at V and 3 bases at J, leaving 6 bases unmatched. CDR3 sequence reads: CATLGQFNQPQHF. The DNA of the CDR3 is TGTGCCACCCTGGGACAGTTCAATCAGCCCCAGCATTTT.

The V gene is TRBV4-3, the J gene TRBJ2-6, with TRBD1 matching 11 bases. The CDR3 covers 20 residues. V shed 1 base, J shed 1 base, and the junction held 9 bases outside the gene matches. The germline CDR1 and CDR2 sequences are LGHNA and YSLEER. In nucleotides, the CDR3 is TGCGCCAGCAGCCAAGGTCTCCGGGACAGGGGGGCGTCTGGGGCCAACGTCCTGACTTTC. It codes for CASSQGLRDRGASGANVLTF.

The chain employs TRBV5-1 and TRBJ2-5; D is possibly TRBD1 (6 bases). Germline assignment: CDR1 SGHRS and CDR2 YFSETQ. The CDR3 is made up of 14 amino acids. V shed 4 bases and J shed 5 bases, with 15 bases lying between them. Written as DNA, the CDR3 is TGCGCCAGCAGCCCGGGACAACAATGGGAGACCCAGTACTTC. Translating gives CASSPGQQWETQYF.

The chain's CDR3 is CASSPLGQGYRTEAFF. The CDR3, as DNA: TGTGCCAGCAGCCCTCTTGGACAGGGGTATCGAACTGAAGCTTTCTTT. The chain has TRBV27 and TRBJ1-1; the match to TRBD1 covers 9 bases. The CDR3 extends over 16 amino acids. Germline V lookup: CDR1 MNHEY, CDR2 SMNVEV (reference sequence). After removal of 6 bases from V and 5 bases from J, the junction contained 13 bases not matched to a gene.

The V and J genes are TRBV14 and TRBJ2-5; D might be TRBD1 (6 bases). Trimming shortened V by 4 bases and J by 5 bases, and 17 bases separated the two germline ends. This CDR3 is 15 amino acids long. The germline V gene encodes CDR1 SGHDN and CDR2 FVKESK. CDR3 DNA sequence: TGTGCCAGCAGCCCAGGGGACACCCCGGGGGAGACCCAGTACTTC. Protein: CASSPGDTPGETQYF. Full variable domain (remainder filled in from reference TRBV14 and TRBJ2-5): EAGVTQFPSHSVIEKGQTVTLRCDPISGHDNLYWYRRVMGKEIKFLLHFVKESKQDESGMPNNRFLAERTGGTYSTLKVQPAELEDSGVYFCASSPGDTPGETQYFGPGTRLLVL.

The chain employs TRBV9 and TRBJ2-3, with D possibly being TRBD2 (5 bases). This CDR3 is built from 16 residues. Trimming left V 0 bases short and J 6 bases short, with 17 bases between. Germline V CDR1 and CDR2: SGDLS, YYNGEE. CDR3 nucleotide sequence: TGTGCCAGCAGCGTAGCTGCAGGCATACGGGGTGATACGCAGTATTTT. It codes for CASSVAAGIRGDTQYF.

This chain links TRBV11-2 with TRBJ2-7; D ambiguous. Trimming removed 1 base at V and 2 bases at J, with 6 bases between. Germline CDR1 reads SGHAT; CDR2 reads FQNNGV. This CDR3 has 13 amino acids. The CDR3 coding sequence is TGTGCCAGCAGCTTAGTCGGTCCCTACGAGCAGTACTTC. This translates into CASSLVGPYEQYF.

The chain couples TRBV11-3 to TRBJ2-7, with 9 bases that match TRBD2. The trim removed 1 base at V and 7 bases at J, leaving 8 bases unmatched. Germline V gives CDR1 SGHNT, CDR2 YENEEA. The CDR3 sequence is 15 residues long. The chain's CDR3 is CASSLGLAGQGEQYF. As DNA, the CDR3 is TGTGCCAGCAGCTTAGGGCTAGCGGGACAAGGAGAGCAGTACTTC. Combining the CDR3 with reference TRBV11-3 and TRBJ2-7 gives the whole variable domain EAGVVQSPRYKIIEKKQPVAFWCNPISGHNTLYWYLQNLGQGPELLIRYENEEAVDDSQLPKDRFSAERLKGVDSTLKIQPAELGDSAVYLCASSLGLAGQGEQYFGPGTRLTVT.

The rearrangement links TRBV5-4 to TRBJ1-1; the match to TRBD1 covers 9 bases. This CDR3 contains 16 residues. Germline assignment: CDR1 SGHNT and CDR2 YYREEE (reference sequence). Germline trimming cut 4 bases from V and 0 bases from J; bases unmatched to any gene: 7. The CDR3 DNA reads as TGTGCCAGCAGCCCAGGGACAGGGCCCTTGAACACTGAAGCTTTCTTT. Translating gives CASSPGTGPLNTEAFF. The variable domain in full, with the rest retrieved from reference TRBV5-4 and TRBJ1-1, is ETGVTQSPTHLIKTRGQQVTLRCSSQSGHNTVSWYQQALGQGPQFIFQYYREEENGRGNFPPRFSGLQFPNYSSELNVNALELDDSALYLCASSPGTGPLNTEAFFGQGTRLTVV.

The chain links TRBV6-6 to TRBJ1-1; 8 bases are shared with TRBD1. J gave up 0 bases and V 2 bases, and 5 bases lay outside the gene matches. CDR3 length: 16 amino acids. Germline V lookup: CDR1 MNHNY, CDR2 SVGAGI (reference sequence). CDR3 bases: TGTGCCAGCAGTTACCCGGACAGGGCCATGAACACTGAAGCTTTCTTT. Translated: CASSYPDRAMNTEAFF.

This chain links TRBV28 with TRBJ2-1; maybe TRBD2 (6 bases). V was cut by 2 bases and J by 9 bases, with 17 bases left in between. The length of the CDR3 is 15 residues. Germline CDR1 reads MDHEN; CDR2 reads SYDVKM. This chain's CDR3 is CASSLARGGPFEQFF. For the CDR3, the DNA is TGTGCCAGCAGTTTAGCCAGAGGAGGGCCATTTGAGCAGTTCTTC.

This clone was recorded once. V is TRBV11-3 and J is TRBJ2-1, with 9 bases fitting TRBD1. CDR1 SGHNT and CDR2 YENEEA come from the germline V gene. V trimming: 6 bases; J trimming: 8 bases; junction bases outside the gene matches: 11. CDR3 size: 15 residues. The CDR3 DNA sequence: TGTGCCAGCAGATTAACACAGGGGGCTGAGGATGAGCAGTTCTTC. Its translation is CASRLTQGAEDEQFF.